The rows below give T cell receptor beta chains drawn from one sample of a study of control samples from healthy donors and cancer patients. Using immunoSEQ multiplex PCR, the repertoire was profiled, and TCRdb retains in-frame clones only, with some absent. The top ten clones hold roughly 2.1% of a sample with 100,000 to 150,000 clones, 80% to 95% of them seen once. The sample taken for sequencing was blood. These receptors all come from a woman aged 50 to 65 in good health. Both conserved end residues are part of each CDR3. The order of the fields is J gene, clone size, V gene, D gene, CDR3 DNA, CDR3 protein. The D gene is left open where the match is weak. Only part of the rows carry a size: once, few, many, or a class if the clone is expanded.

>TRBJ1-1|.|TRBV6-1|.
TGTGCCAGCAGTGAAAAGGTGGGAACTGAAGCTTTCTTT
CASSEKVGTEAFF
>TRBJ1-2|.|TRBV27|.
TGTGCCAGCAGTTTATCGCCCATGCGCGGCTACACCTTC
CASSLSPMRGYTF
>TRBJ1-1|.|TRBV19|TRBD1
TGTGCCAGTAAAGGACAGGATTCGGGCACTGAAGCTTTCTTT
CASKGQDSGTEAFF
>TRBJ1-2|.|TRBV29-1|.
TGCAGCGTTTCGTATTTTGGGCGGACGTCAGATGGCTACACCTTC
CSVSYFGRTSDGYTF
>TRBJ1-2|.|TRBV5-6|TRBD1
TGTGCCAGCAGCCAAGACTACGGGACAGTAATTAACTATGGCTACACCTTC
CASSQDYGTVINYGYTF
>TRBJ2-1|.|TRBV30|TRBD2
TGTGCCTGGAGTAGGCGACTAGCGAGAATTAGCTACAATGAGCAGTTCTTC
CAWSRRLARISYNEQFF
>TRBJ2-1|.|TRBV5-5|TRBD2
TGTGCCAGCACAGGACTAGCGGGGGGGAAGCAGTTCTTC
CASTGLAGGKQFF
>TRBJ2-7|.|TRBV25-1|.
TGTGCCAGCAGAGGGGGACTACACTCCTACGAGCAGTACTTC
CASRGGLHSYEQYF
>TRBJ2-5|few|TRBV6-5|.
TGTGCCAGCAGCTCCAAGGGTGGGGGCGGCGAGACCCAGTACTTC
CASSSKGGGGETQYF
>TRBJ1-2|few|TRBV7-8|.
TGTGCCAGCAGCCCAACAGGGAACTATGGCTACACCTTC
CASSPTGNYGYTF
>TRBJ2-1|.|TRBV5-6|TRBD2
TGTGCCAGCAGCTTCGGGACTAGCGGGGGGGCCTACAATGAGCAGTTCTTC
CASSFGTSGGAYNEQFF
>TRBJ1-2|.|TRBV10-3|.
TGTGCCATCAGTGACGCGGACACCACTAACTATGGCTACACCTTC
CAISDADTTNYGYTF
>TRBJ1-1|.|TRBV25-1|.
TGTGCCAGCAGCCGCTCAGCAAACACTGAAGCTTTCTTT
CASSRSANTEAFF
>TRBJ1-4|.|TRBV20-1|.
TGCAGTGCTAGTGAAAAGGCAGGAAAACTGTTTTTT
CSASEKAGKLFF
>TRBJ2-2|.|TRBV10-1|.
TGCGCCAGCAGTGAAAGCAGGGGAGGTGGCGGGGAGCTGTTTTTT
CASSESRGGGGELFF
>TRBJ2-1|.|TRBV10-2|TRBD2
TGCGCCAGCAGTCTTAGCGGGGGGCTTTACAATGAGCAGTTCTTC
CASSLSGGLYNEQFF
>TRBJ2-7|.|TRBV5-4|TRBD1
TGTGCCAGCAGCCCGGGGGACAGGGGATACGAGCAGTACTTC
CASSPGDRGYEQYF
>TRBJ1-5|.|TRBV2|.
TGTGCCAGCTCATCCGACAGACAAAATCAGCCCCAGCATTTT
CASSSDRQNQPQHF
>TRBJ1-6|.|TRBV7-9|.
TGTGCCAGCAGCCTGCGGGGACGGACAGACAATTCACCCCTCCACTTT
CASSLRGRTDNSPLHF
>TRBJ2-7|.|TRBV28|.
TGTGCCAGCAGTTTATACCCAGCATTAGGAAGAACCTCCTACGAGCAGTACTTC
CASSLYPALGRTSYEQYF
>TRBJ1-2|few|TRBV6-5|.
TGTGCCAGCAGCTCGATCGATAACTATGGCTACACCTTC
CASSSIDNYGYTF
>TRBJ1-1|.|TRBV19|.
TGTGCCAGTAGTCCCCTCGGCTCTGAAGCTTTCTTT
CASSPLGSEAFF
>TRBJ1-2|.|TRBV19|.
TGTGCCAGTAGTATAGTGGACAGTGGTGGCTACACCTTC
CASSIVDSGGYTF
>TRBJ2-3|once|TRBV4-2|TRBD2
TGTGCCAGCCTGGGGGGTAGCGGGGGAACCGTGGATACGCAGTATTTT
CASLGGSGGTVDTQYF
>TRBJ1-4|.|TRBV5-1|.
TGCGCCAGCAGCTTGGGCGGGACTGGGAATGAAAAACTGTTTTTT
CASSLGGTGNEKLFF
>TRBJ1-5|.|TRBV27|.
TGTGCCAGCAGTTTTCACAGGGACCTAAGCAATCAGCCCCAGCATTTT
CASSFHRDLSNQPQHF
>TRBJ2-1|.|TRBV25-1|TRBD1
TGTGCCAGCAGAGGACAGGGGGGTGAGCAGTTCTTC
CASRGQGGEQFF
>TRBJ2-5|.|TRBV4-1|.
TGCGCCAGCAGCCAAAGGGGGGATTCGGAGACCCAGTACTTC
CASSQRGDSETQYF
>TRBJ1-2|.|TRBV29-1|TRBD1
TGCAGCGTCGACAGGGGTCCAGATGGCTACACCTTC
CSVDRGPDGYTF
>TRBJ2-2|.|TRBV5-1|TRBD2
TGCGCCAGCAGCTTGACTAGCGGGAGTAGTAGAGAGCTGTTTTTT
CASSLTSGSSRELFF
>TRBJ1-1|.|TRBV6-5|.
TGTGCCAGCAGTAACACAGGGATCACTGAAGCTTTCTTT
CASSNTGITEAFF
>TRBJ2-5|few|TRBV7-2|TRBD2
TGTGCCAGCAGCTTTCGGGGGGGGATGGTTGGAGAGACCCAGTACTTC
CASSFRGGMVGETQYF
>TRBJ2-7|.|TRBV18|TRBD2
TGTGCCAGCTCACCACCGTCGGCGGGGGGACTTCCACGGGGGGAGCAGTACTTC
CASSPPSAGGLPRGEQYF
>TRBJ2-1|.|TRBV3-1/TRBV3-2|.
TGTGCCAGCAGCCAAGATCTCCAGTTGTCCTACAATGAGCAGTTCTTC
CASSQDLQLSYNEQFF
>TRBJ1-1|.|TRBV5-1|.
TGCGCCAGCAGTCCGGGACAAATGAACACTGAAGCTTTCTTT
CASSPGQMNTEAFF
>TRBJ1-6|.|TRBV6-1|.
TGTGCCAGCAGTGAAAATATCCGGGGCTCGATTTATAATTCACCCCTCCACTTT
CASSENIRGSIYNSPLHF
>TRBJ2-5|.|TRBV5-1|.
TGCGCCAGCAGCCCCTCCGGGACTCAAGAGACCCAGTACTTC
CASSPSGTQETQYF
>TRBJ1-1|.|TRBV18|.
TGTGCCAGCTCACTCTCAGGGGCGAACACTGAAGCTTTCTTT
CASSLSGANTEAFF
>TRBJ1-6|.|TRBV19|.
TGTGCCAGTAGTCCCCCGAACCCCATCAGGGGCGCTTCACCCCTCCACTTT
CASSPPNPIRGASPLHF
>TRBJ1-2|.|TRBV24-1|.
TGTGCCACCACCCAACAGGGTTGGCATGGCTACACCTTC
CATTQQGWHGYTF
>TRBJ1-1|few|TRBV4-2|.
TGTGCCAGCAGCCACCATAAATCAGCCCTGAACGCTGAAGCTTTCTTT
CASSHHKSALNAEAFF
>TRBJ2-7|.|TRBV6-1|TRBD1
TGTGCCAGCAGTGAAGCGGGGACAGGGGGCTACGAGCAGTACTTC
CASSEAGTGGYEQYF
>TRBJ1-1|once|TRBV7-9|.
TGTGCCAGCAGCCTCGGACAGAGCACTGAAGCTTTCTTT
CASSLGQSTEAFF
>TRBJ1-2|.|TRBV19|.
TGTGCCAGTAGTATAGACCCCTCCGCGTATGGCTACACCTTC
CASSIDPSAYGYTF
>TRBJ1-2|.|TRBV28|.
TGTGCCAGCAGTTTATTAGGCAGGGACTACTATGGCTACACCTTC
CASSLLGRDYYGYTF
>TRBJ2-1|.|TRBV6-5|.
TGTGCCAGCAGTTACCTAACAGGTTACAATGAGCAGTTCTTC
CASSYLTGYNEQFF
>TRBJ2-7|once|TRBV12-3/TRBV12-4|.
TGTGCCAGCAGTTTAGCCGGCTCCTACGAGCGGTACTTC
CASSLAGSYERYF
>TRBJ1-4|.|TRBV5-1|TRBD1
TGCGCCAGCAGCTGGACGACAGGGGTACTGGAAAAACTGTTTTTT
CASSWTTGVLEKLFF
>TRBJ2-1|.|TRBV11-2|.
TGTGCCAGCAGCTTAATCGCGGGGAGGTACAATGAGCAGTTCTTC
CASSLIAGRYNEQFF
>TRBJ1-2|once|TRBV27|.
TGTGCCAGCAGGGGGATTGGGCCTAACTATGGCTACACCTTC
CASRGIGPNYGYTF
>TRBJ1-2|.|TRBV12-3/TRBV12-4|.
TGTGCCAGCAGTAAGCTGGGGCCCTTTGGCTACACCTTC
CASSKLGPFGYTF
>TRBJ2-7|.|TRBV5-4|TRBD1
TGTGCCAGCAGCTCCCACCGCGGACAGGGGGCGTACGAGCAGTACTTC
CASSSHRGQGAYEQYF
>TRBJ2-2|.|TRBV28|.
TGTGCCAGCGGACAGACTTACACCGGGGAGCTGTTTTTT
CASGQTYTGELFF
>TRBJ2-1|.|TRBV6-6|.
TGTGCCAGCAGTTACCCGGGACTCCCGGTGAACAATGAGCAGTTCTTC
CASSYPGLPVNNEQFF
>TRBJ2-3|.|TRBV27|TRBD2
TGTGCCAGCACCAGGACTAGCGGGAGGTTGGATACGCAGTATTTT
CASTRTSGRLDTQYF
>TRBJ2-7|.|TRBV7-9|TRBD1
TGTGCCAGCAGCCCCGGGACAGGGCCCTACGAGCAGTACTTC
CASSPGTGPYEQYF
>TRBJ2-7|.|TRBV11-2|.
TGTGCCAGCAGCACACTGACAGGTCGAACCACTAACTACGAGCAGTACTTC
CASSTLTGRTTNYEQYF